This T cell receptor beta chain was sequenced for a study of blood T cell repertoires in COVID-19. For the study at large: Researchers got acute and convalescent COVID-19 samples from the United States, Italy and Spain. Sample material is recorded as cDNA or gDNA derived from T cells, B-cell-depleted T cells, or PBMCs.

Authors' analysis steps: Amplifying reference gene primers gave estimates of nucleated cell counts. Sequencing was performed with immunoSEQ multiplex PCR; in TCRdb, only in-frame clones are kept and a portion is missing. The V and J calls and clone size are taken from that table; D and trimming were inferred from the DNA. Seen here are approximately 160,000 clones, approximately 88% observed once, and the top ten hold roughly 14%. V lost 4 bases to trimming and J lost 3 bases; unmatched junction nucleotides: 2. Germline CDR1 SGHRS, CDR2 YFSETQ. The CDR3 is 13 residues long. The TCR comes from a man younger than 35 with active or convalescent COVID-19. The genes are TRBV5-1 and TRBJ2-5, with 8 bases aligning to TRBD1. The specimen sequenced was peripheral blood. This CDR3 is CASSMTGEETQYF. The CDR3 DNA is TGCGCCAGCAGCATGACAGGGGAAGAGACCCAGTACTTC.